Shown below are 9 T cell receptor beta chains from a single sample sequenced in a study of CD8+ T cells in alopecia areata. cDNA prepared by RNA extraction and subsequent reverse transcription served as the template for sequencing. Sequenced by immunoSEQ multiplex PCR; TCRdb stores in-frame clones only, minus some. The table shows roughly 130,000 clones, with roughly 58% occurring only once. The sequencing used CD4+ T cells sorted from blood, collected at week 0. The receptors shown here come from a human donor with alopecia areata.

V is TRBV5-1 and J is TRBJ2-3; D remains unclear. The CDR3 consists of 15 residues. V was trimmed by 4 bases and J by 2 bases, leaving 14 bases between them. Germline V gene data show CDR1 as SGHRS and CDR2 as YFSETQ. The CDR3 loop is CASSPVGRDTDTQYF. CDR3 sequence (DNA): TGCGCCAGCAGCCCGGTGGGCAGAGACACAGATACGCAGTATTTT.

This clone was recorded a few times. Other DNA sequences of this sample code for an identical CDR3. The chain joins TRBV6-1 to TRBJ1-1; D gene ambiguous. Trimming pared 3 bases from V and 1 base from J, leaving 9 bases between. CDR3 length equals 14 residues. The germline CDR1 and CDR2 sequences are MNHNS and SASEGT. The CDR3 DNA sequence: TGTGCCAGCAGTGACATATTCAAGAACACTGAAGCTTTCTTT. This sequence encodes CASSDIFKNTEAFF.

This clone was observed a single time. The CDR3 is CASSLEGRDQPQHF. The CDR3 nucleotides are TGTGCCAGCAGCTTGGAGGGCAGGGATCAGCCCCAGCATTTT. The chain has TRBV5-4 and TRBJ1-5, with a possible D match to TRBD1 (5 bases). Between the trimmed V and J ends, which lost 0 bases and 5 bases, there was a span of 9 bases. This CDR3 has 14 amino acids. Germline assignment: CDR1 SGHNT and CDR2 YYREEE (reference sequence).

V gene TRBV7-9 combines with J gene TRBJ1-5; D not certain. Germline V CDR1 and CDR2: SEHNR, FQNEAQ (reference sequence). V was trimmed by 0 bases and J by 0 bases, leaving 9 bases between them. CDR3 length: 16 amino acids. This chain's CDR3 is CASSLASRYSNQPQHF. The CDR3 coding sequence is TGTGCCAGCAGCTTAGCTTCCAGGTATAGCAATCAGCCCCAGCATTTT.

The chain joins TRBV4-3 to TRBJ2-5, with D possibly being TRBD2 (6 bases). The CDR3 totals 15 residues. Germline V lookup: CDR1 LGHNA, CDR2 YSLEER. Trimming took 6 bases from V and 1 from J, leaving 15 bases between them. The CDR3 sequence: CASRGGAGFQETQYF. CDR3 nucleotide sequence: TGCGCCAGCAGGGGGGGTGCGGGTTTCCAAGAGACCCAGTACTTC.

This chain uses TRBV6-5 with TRBJ1-6; D uncertain. V was clipped by 6 bases and J by 7 bases, with 16 bases between them. The V gene's germline CDR1 is MNHEY and CDR2 SVGAGI. The CDR3 sequence is 15 residues long. The CDR3 coding sequence is TGTGCCAGCAGATTGGACTCGAACCCCAATTCACCCCTCCACTTT. This gives the protein CASRLDSNPNSPLHF.

V and J are TRBV7-2 and TRBJ2-1, with 11 bases identical to TRBD2. The CDR3 extends over 18 amino acids. Losses at the gene ends were 5 bases for V and 5 bases for J; bases not matched to a gene: 14. The V gene's germline CDR1 is SGHTA and CDR2 FQGNSA. The DNA of the CDR3 is TGTGCCAGCAGCCGTAAACAGCCCGGGACTAGCGGCCACAATGAGCAGTTCTTC. Translating it yields CASSRKQPGTSGHNEQFF.

J is TRBJ2-3 and V is TRBV2; D uncertain. The CDR3 totals 12 residues. V lost 9 bases and J 1 base, leaving 8 bases between the germline ends. CDR1 SNHLY and CDR2 FYNNEI come from the germline V gene. CDR3 nucleotide sequence: TGTGCCAGAGGGATACGCACAGATACGCAGTATTTT. It encodes CARGIRTDTQYF. The whole variable domain, remainder taken from reference TRBV2 and TRBJ2-3, is EPEVTQTPSHQVTQMGQEVILRCVPISNHLYFYWYRQILGQKVEFLVSFYNNEISEKSEIFDDQFSVERPDGSNFTLKIRSTKLEDSAMYFCARGIRTDTQYFGPGTRLTVL.

This clone was seen a single time. The rearrangement links TRBV29-1 to TRBJ1-4; 7 bases are shared with TRBD1. The trim removed 8 bases at V and 6 bases at J, leaving 6 bases unmatched. The CDR3 spans 12 residues. In germline, CDR1 is SQVTM, CDR2 ANQGSEA. For the CDR3, the DNA is TGCAGCAGAGGACAGGCGGATGAAAAACTGTTTTTT. Its translation: CSRGQADEKLFF.